The following is a T cell receptor (beta chain) sequence with its context. The antigen is unknown. This entry is derived from a study of T cells in Graves' hyperthyroidism and ophthalmopathy. The PBMCs had their origin in less than 13 ml of fresh peripheral blood. This CDR3 is 11 amino acids long. Per germline, CDR1 SGHRS and CDR2 YFSETQ. Between the trimmed V and J ends, which lost 4 bases and 6 bases, there was a span of 7 bases. Study-level findings and limits: Most clonotypes that expanded in the thyroid above 0.001 also showed up in blood.

The CDR3 regions of TCR beta were amplified from RNA transcripts. Carried out on the TCR CDR3, a first-round RT-PCR used the HTBI primer set. One entry per CDR3 protein, called by TCRdb with MiXCR from the multiplex PCR reads. This repertoire shows roughly 330,000 distinct CDR3 sequences, around a sixth found once; its top ten account for approximately 35%. The genes are TRBV5-1 and TRBJ2-5; D is unresolved. This receptor was obtained from a man aged 30-40 years with Graves' hyperthyroidism. What was sequenced was blood. This chain's CDR3 is CASSVEKTQYF. The CDR3 DNA reads TGCGCCAGCAGCGTCGAAAAGACCCAGTACTTC.